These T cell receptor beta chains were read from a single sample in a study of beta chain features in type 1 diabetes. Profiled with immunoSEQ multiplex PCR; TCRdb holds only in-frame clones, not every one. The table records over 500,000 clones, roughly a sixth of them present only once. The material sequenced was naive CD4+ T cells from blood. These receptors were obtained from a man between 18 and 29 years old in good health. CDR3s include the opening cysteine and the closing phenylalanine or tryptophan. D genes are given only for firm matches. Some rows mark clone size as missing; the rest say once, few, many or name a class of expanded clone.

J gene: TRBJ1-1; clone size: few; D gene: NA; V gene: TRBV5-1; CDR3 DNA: TGCGCCAGCAGCTTCACACCTGGGATGAACACTGAAGCTTTCTTT; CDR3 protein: CASSFTPGMNTEAFF
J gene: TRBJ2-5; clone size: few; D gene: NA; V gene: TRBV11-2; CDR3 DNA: TGTGCCAGCAGCTTAGGGCCTCGGGAGACCCAGTACTTC; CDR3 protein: CASSLGPRETQYF
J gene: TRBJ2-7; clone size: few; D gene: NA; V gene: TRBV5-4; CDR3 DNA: TGTGCCAGCAGCGGAATAGGCTACGAGCAGTACTTC; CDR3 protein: CASSGIGYEQYF
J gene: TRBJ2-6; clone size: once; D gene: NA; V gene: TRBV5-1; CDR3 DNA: TGCGCCAGCAACCAGGTCGGGTCTGGGGCCAACGTCCTGACTTTC; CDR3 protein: CASNQVGSGANVLTF
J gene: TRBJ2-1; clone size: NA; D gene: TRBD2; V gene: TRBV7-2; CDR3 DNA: TGTGCCAGCAGCTTAGGAGGAGGGAGGGACAATGAGCAGTTCTTC; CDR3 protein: CASSLGGGRDNEQFF
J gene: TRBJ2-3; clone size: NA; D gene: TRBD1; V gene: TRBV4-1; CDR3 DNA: TGCGCCAGCAGCCAAGAACGACAGGGTGGGAGCACAGATACGCAGTATTTT; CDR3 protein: CASSQERQGGSTDTQYF
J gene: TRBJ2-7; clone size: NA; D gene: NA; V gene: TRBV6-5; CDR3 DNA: TGTGCCAGCAGTTACGCTGGCGAGCAGTACTTC; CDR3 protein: CASSYAGEQYF
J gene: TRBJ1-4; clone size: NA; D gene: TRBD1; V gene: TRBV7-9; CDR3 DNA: TGTGCCAGCAGCGGGACAGCCATTAATGAAAAACTGTTTTTT; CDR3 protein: CASSGTAINEKLFF
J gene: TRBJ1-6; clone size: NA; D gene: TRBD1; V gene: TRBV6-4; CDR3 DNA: TGTGCCAGCAGTGACTCGGGGAGGAGGGGGCGGGACATAATTCCTGATTCACCCCTCCACTTT; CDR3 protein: CASSDSGRRGRDIIPDSPLHF
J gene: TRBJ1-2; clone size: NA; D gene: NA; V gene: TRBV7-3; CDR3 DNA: TGTGCCAGCAGATCCGCTCCGGGACACGCTTATGGCTACACCTTC; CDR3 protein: CASRSAPGHAYGYTF
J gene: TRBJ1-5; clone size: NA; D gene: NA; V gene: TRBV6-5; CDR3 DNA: TGTGCCAGCAGTTCGAGAGAGGGACAGCCCCAGCATTTT; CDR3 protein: CASSSREGQPQHF
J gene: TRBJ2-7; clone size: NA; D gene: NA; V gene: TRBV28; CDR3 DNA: TGTGCCAGCAGTTTGTGGTGGGGGGTTTCGGAGCAGTACTTC; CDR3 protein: CASSLWWGVSEQYF
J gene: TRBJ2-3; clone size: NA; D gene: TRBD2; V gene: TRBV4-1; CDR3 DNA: TGCGCCAGCAGCCAAGGAGCGGGAGTAAAAGGAGATACGCAGTATTTT; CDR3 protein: CASSQGAGVKGDTQYF
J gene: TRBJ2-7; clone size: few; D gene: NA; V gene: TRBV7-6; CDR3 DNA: TGTGCCAGCAGCTTCAGTGGTAACGAGCAGTACTTC; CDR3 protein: CASSFSGNEQYF
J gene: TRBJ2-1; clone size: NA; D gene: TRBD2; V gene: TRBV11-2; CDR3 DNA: TGTGCCAGCAGCCGACTAGCGGCTGTCGATGAGCAGTTCTTC; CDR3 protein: CASSRLAAVDEQFF
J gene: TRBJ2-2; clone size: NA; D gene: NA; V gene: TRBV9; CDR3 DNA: TGTGCCAGCAGCGTAGACATGAACACCGGGGAGCTGTTTTTT; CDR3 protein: CASSVDMNTGELFF
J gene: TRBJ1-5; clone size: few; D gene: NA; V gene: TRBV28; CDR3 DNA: TGTGCCAGCAGTTTACCGGGTGCGGGCAATCAGCCCCAGCATTTT; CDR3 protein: CASSLPGAGNQPQHF
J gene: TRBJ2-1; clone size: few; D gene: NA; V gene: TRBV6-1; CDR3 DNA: TGTGCCTGCTGTGGGGAGGTTGAGCAGTTCTTC; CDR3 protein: CACCGEVEQFF
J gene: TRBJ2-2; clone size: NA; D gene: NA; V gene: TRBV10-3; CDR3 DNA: TGTGCCATCAGTGCGGTAGTGAAGACCGGGGAGCTGTTTTTT; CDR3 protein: CAISAVVKTGELFF
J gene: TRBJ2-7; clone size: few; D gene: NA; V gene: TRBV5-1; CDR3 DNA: TGCGCCAGCAGCCGCCCGGAGCGCTCCTACGAGCAGTACTTC; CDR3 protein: CASSRPERSYEQYF
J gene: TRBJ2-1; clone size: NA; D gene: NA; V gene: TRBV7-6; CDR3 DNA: TGTGCCAGCAGCTTAGCGCTGGCCAGGGAGAGCTCCTACAATGAGCAGTTCTTC; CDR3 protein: CASSLALARESSYNEQFF
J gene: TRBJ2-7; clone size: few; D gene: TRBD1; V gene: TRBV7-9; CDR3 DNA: TGTGCCAGCAGCCCTAAGGCACAGGGGTCGATGCAGTACTTC; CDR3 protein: CASSPKAQGSMQYF
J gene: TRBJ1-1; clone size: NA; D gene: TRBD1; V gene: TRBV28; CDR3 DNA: TGTGCCAGCAGCGGACAGGGGGTAAGGACTGAAGCTTTCTTT; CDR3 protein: CASSGQGVRTEAFF
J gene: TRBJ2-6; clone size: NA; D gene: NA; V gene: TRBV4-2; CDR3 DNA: TGTGCCAGCAGCCAAGATCGGCTGGGGGCTGGGGCCAACGTCCTGACTTTC; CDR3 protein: CASSQDRLGAGANVLTF
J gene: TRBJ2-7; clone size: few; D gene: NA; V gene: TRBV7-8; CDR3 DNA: TGTGCCAGCACCGACCCTAAAGTGGGATCCTACGAGCAGTACTTC; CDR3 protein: CASTDPKVGSYEQYF
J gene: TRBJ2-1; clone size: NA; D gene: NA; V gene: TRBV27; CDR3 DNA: TGTGCCAGCAGTTTAACAAGGTGGGGTGGGAATGAGCAGTTCTTC; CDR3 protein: CASSLTRWGGNEQFF
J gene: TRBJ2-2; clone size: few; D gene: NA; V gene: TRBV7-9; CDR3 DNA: TGTGCCAGCAGCTCCGGGTCCTCCACCGGGGAGCTGTTTTTT; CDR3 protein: CASSSGSSTGELFF
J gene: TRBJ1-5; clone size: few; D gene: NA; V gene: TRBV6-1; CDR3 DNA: TGTGCCAGCAGCGACGGACAGATTAGCAATCAGCCCCAGCATTTT; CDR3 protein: CASSDGQISNQPQHF
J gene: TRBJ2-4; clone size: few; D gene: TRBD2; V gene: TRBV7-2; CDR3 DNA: TGTGCCAGCAGCTTTCACCGGGAGGGGGGAAACATTCAGTACTTC; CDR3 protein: CASSFHREGGNIQYF
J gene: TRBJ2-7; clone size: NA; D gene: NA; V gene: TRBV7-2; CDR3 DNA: TGTGCCAGCAGCTTAGCGCTGGGCGGGGTTAGCTCCTACGAGCAGTACTTC; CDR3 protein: CASSLALGGVSSYEQYF
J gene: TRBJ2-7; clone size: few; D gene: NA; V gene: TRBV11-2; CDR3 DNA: TGTGCCAGCACCGCTCGGGGGAGACGCCGCCTGCAGTACTTC; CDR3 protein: CASTARGRRRLQYF
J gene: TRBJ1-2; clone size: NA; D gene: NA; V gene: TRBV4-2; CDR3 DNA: TGTGCCAGCAGCCAAGAGTGGGGAACTAACTATGGCTACACCTTC; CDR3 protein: CASSQEWGTNYGYTF
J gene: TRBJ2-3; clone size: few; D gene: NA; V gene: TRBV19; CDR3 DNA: TGTGCCAGCAGTACTCTGGGGACAGATACGCAGTATTTT; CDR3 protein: CASSTLGTDTQYF
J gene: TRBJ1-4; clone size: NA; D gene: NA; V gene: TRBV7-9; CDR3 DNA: TGTGCCAGCAGCCAAGCCGGGGAAAAACTGTTTTTT; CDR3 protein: CASSQAGEKLFF
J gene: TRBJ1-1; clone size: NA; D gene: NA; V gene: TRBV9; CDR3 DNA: TGTGCCAGCAGCGCGGACGGGCAAAGTAACACTGAAGCTTTCTTT; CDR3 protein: CASSADGQSNTEAFF
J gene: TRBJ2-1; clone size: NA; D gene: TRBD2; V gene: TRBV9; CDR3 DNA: TGTGCCAGCAGCGTGTTAGCGGGAGGCCTCTACAATGAGCAGTTCTTC; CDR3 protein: CASSVLAGGLYNEQFF
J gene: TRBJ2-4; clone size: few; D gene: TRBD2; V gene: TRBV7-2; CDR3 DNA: TGTGCCAGCAGCTTAGCTACCGATAGCGCTAGCGGGACGCAAAACATTCAGTACTTC; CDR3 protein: CASSLATDSASGTQNIQYF
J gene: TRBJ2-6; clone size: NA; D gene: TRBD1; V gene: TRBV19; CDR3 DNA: TGTGCCAGTACAAAGACAGGGATACCGCTCTCTGGGGCCAACGTCCTGACTTTC; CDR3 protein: CASTKTGIPLSGANVLTF
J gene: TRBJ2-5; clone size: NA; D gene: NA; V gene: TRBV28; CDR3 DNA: TGTGCCAGCAGGCTACGGCTACGGGGCTACCAAGAGACCCAGTACTTC; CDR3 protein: CASRLRLRGYQETQYF
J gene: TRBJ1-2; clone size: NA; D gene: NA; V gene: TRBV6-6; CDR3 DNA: TGTGCCAGCAGGGCCACAGGATTCTATGGCTACACCTTC; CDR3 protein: CASRATGFYGYTF
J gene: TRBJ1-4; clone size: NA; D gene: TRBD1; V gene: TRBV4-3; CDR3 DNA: TGCGCCAGCAGCCAAGATCGAGGGCCCAGGGGGGAGAATGAAAAACTGTTTTTT; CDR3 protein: CASSQDRGPRGENEKLFF
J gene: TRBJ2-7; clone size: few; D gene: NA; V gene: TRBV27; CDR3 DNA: TGTGCCAGCAGTCTTCACAGGTGGCCCTACGAGCAGTACTTC; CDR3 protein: CASSLHRWPYEQYF
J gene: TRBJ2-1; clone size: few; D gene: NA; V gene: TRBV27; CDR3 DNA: TGTGCCAGCAGTACTCGGACAGATTACAATGAGCAGTTCTTC; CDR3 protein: CASSTRTDYNEQFF
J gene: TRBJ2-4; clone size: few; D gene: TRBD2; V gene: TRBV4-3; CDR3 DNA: TGCGCCAGCAGCCAAGATTGGGCGGGGGGAACCCAAAAAAACATTCAGTACTTC; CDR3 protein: CASSQDWAGGTQKNIQYF
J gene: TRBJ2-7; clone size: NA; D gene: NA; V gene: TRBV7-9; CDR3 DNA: TGTGCCAGCAGCTTTTATATGAGACAGGCGTACGACGAGCAGTACTTC; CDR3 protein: CASSFYMRQAYDEQYF
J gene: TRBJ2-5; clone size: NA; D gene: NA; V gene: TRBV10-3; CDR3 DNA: TGTGCCATCACTTCTCTTAAGGGAGAGACCCAGTACTTC; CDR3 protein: CAITSLKGETQYF
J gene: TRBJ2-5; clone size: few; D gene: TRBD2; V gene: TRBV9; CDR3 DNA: TGTGCCAGCAGCGTAGGGACTAGAGAGACCCAGTACTTC; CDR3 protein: CASSVGTRETQYF
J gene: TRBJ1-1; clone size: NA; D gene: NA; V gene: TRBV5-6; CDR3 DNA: TGTGCCAGCAGCACCCAGGGCAAGATGAACACTGAAGCTTTCTTT; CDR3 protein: CASSTQGKMNTEAFF
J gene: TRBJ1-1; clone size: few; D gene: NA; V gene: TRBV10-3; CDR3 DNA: TGTGCCATCAGCCTTTCCGGGACGGCGAGGGGTACTGAAGCTTTCTTT; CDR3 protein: CAISLSGTARGTEAFF
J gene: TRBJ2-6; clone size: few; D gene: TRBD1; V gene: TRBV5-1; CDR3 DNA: TGCGCCCCTCGAGAGGGACAGAAATTCCACCACTCTGGGGCCAACGTCCTGACTTTC; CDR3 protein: CAPREGQKFHHSGANVLTF
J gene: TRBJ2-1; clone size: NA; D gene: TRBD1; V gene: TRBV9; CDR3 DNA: TGTGCCAGCAGCGTAGGGGACAGGGGAAGGGATGAGCAGTTCTTC; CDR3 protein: CASSVGDRGRDEQFF
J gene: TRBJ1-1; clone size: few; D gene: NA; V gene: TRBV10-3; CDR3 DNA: TGTGCCATCAGGCTACAGGGTGAGTTCACTGAAGCTTTCTTT; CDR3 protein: CAIRLQGEFTEAFF
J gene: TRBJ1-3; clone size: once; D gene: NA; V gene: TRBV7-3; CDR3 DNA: TGTGCCAGCAGCTTCACAGGAAACACTGGAAACACCATATATTTT; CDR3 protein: CASSFTGNTGNTIYF